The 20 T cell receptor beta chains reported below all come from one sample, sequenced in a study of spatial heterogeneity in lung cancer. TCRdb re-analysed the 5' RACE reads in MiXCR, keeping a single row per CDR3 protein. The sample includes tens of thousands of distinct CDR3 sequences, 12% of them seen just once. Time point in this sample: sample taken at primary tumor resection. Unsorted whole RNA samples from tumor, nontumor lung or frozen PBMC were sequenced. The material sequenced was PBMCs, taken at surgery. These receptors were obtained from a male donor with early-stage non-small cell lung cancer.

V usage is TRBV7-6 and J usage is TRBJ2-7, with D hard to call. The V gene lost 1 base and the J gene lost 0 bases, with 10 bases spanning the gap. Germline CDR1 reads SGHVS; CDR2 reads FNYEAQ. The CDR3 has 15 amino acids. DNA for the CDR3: TGTGCCAGCAGCTTAGTCGACCAGAACTCCTACGAGCAGTACTTC. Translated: CASSLVDQNSYEQYF.

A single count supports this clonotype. The CDR3 nucleotides are TGTGCCAGTAGTACTGGGACCGCGGAGACCCAGTACTTC. This translates into CASSTGTAETQYF. The V call is TRBV19, the J call TRBJ2-5; the D call may be TRBD1 or TRBD2 (5 bases each). Germline V lookup: CDR1 LNHDA, CDR2 SQIVND (reference sequence). The CDR3 length is 13 residues. Trimming stripped 4 bases from V and 5 bases from J, with 11 bases between.

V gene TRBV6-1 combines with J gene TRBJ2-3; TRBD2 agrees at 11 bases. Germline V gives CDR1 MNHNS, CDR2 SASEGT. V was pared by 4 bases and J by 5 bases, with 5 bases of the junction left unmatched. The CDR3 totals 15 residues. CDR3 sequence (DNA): TGTGCCAGCAGTGTTACTAGCGGGGGCAGAGATACGCAGTATTTT. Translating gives CASSVTSGGRDTQYF.

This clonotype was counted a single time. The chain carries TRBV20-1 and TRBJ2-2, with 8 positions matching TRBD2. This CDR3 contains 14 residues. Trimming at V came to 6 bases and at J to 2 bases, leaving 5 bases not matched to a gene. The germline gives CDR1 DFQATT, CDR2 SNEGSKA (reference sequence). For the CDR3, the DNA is TGCAGTGCCGGGACTAGAGGCAACACCGGGGAGCTGTTTTTT. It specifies CSAGTRGNTGELFF.

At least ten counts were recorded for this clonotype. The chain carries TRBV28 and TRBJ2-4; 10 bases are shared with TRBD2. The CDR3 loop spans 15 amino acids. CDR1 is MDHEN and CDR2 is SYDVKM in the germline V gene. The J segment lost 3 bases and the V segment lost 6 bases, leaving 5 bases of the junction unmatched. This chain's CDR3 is CASRRTSGHKNIQYF. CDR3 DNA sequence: TGTGCCAGCAGGAGGACTAGCGGTCACAAAAACATTCAGTACTTC.

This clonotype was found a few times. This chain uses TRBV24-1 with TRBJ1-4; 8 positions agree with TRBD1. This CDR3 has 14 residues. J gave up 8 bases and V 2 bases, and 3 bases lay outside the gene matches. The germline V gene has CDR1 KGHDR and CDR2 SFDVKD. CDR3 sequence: CATSDSRQGEKLFF. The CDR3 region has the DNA TGTGCCACCAGTGATTCCAGACAGGGGGAAAAACTGTTTTTT.

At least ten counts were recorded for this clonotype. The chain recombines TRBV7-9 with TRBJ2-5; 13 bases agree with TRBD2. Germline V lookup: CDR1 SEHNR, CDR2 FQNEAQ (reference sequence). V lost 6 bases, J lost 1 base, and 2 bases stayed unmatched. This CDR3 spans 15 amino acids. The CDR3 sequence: CASSGTSGTQETQYF. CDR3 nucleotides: TGTGCCAGCAGTGGGACTAGCGGGACCCAAGAGACCCAGTACTTC.

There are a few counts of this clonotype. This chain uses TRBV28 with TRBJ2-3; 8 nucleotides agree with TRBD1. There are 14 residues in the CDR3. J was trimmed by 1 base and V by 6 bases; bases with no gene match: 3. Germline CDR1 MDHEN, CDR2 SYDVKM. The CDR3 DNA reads TGTGCCAGCAGGACAGGGGCTGGCACAGATACGCAGTATTTT. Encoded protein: CASRTGAGTDTQYF. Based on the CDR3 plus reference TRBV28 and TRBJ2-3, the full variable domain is DVKVTQSSRYLVKRTGEKVFLECVQDMDHENMFWYRQDPGLGLRLIYFSYDVKMKEKGDIPEGYSVSREKKERFSLILESASTNQTSMYLCASRTGAGTDTQYFGPGTRLTVL.

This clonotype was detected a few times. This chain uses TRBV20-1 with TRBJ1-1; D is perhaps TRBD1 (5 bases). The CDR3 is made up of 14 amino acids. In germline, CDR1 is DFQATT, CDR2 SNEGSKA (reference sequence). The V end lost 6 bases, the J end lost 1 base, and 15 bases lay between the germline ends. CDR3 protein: CSAQGGGPNTEAFF. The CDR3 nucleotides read TGCAGTGCCCAGGGTGGGGGTCCGAACACTGAAGCTTTCTTT.

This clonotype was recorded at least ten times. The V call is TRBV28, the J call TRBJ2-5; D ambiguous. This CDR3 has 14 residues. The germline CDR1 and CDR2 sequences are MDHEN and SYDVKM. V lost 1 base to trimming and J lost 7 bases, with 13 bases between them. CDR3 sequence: CASSLSRTGWTQYF. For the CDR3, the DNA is TGTGCCAGCAGTTTATCCCGGACCGGTTGGACCCAGTACTTC.

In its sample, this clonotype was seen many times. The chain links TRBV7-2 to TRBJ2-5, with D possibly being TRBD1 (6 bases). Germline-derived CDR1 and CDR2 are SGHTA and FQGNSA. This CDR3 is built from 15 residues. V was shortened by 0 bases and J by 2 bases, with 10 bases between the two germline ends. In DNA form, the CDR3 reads TGTGCCAGCAGCTTAGCGTTGGGGGCTCAAGAGACCCAGTACTTC. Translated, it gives CASSLALGAQETQYF.

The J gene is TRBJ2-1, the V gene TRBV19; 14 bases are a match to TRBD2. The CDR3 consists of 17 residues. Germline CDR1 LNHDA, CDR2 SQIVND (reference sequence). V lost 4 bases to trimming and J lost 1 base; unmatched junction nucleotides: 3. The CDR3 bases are TGTGCCAGTAGTAAGGGGACTAGCGGGAGATCCTACAATGAGCAGTTCTTC. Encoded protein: CASSKGTSGRSYNEQFF.

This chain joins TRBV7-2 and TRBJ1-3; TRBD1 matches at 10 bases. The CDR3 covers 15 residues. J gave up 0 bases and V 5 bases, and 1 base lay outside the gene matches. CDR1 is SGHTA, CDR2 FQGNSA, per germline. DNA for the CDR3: TGTGCCAGCAGCCGGGACAGGGGCTCTGGAAACACCATATATTTT. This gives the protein CASSRDRGSGNTIYF.

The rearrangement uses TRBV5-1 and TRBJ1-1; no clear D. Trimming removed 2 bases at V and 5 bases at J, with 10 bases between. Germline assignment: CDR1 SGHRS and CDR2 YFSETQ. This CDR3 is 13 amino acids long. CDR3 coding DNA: TGCGCCAGCAGCTTTACAAGGTTAACTGAAGCTTTCTTT. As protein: CASSFTRLTEAFF.

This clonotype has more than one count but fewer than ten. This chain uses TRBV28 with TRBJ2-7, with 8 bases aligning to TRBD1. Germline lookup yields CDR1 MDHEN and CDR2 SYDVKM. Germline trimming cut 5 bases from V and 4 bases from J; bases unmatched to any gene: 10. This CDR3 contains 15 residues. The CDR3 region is CASSPGTGSPYEQYF. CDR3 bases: TGTGCCAGCAGTCCTGGGACAGGATCCCCTTACGAGCAGTACTTC. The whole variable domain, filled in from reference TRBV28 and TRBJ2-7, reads DVKVTQSSRYLVKRTGEKVFLECVQDMDHENMFWYRQDPGLGLRLIYFSYDVKMKEKGDIPEGYSVSREKKERFSLILESASTNQTSMYLCASSPGTGSPYEQYFGPGTRLTVT.

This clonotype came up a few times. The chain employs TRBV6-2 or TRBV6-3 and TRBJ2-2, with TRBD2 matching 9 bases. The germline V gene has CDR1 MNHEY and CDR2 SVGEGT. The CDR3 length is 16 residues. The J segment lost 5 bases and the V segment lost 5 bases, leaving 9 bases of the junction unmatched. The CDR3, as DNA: TGTGCCAGCAGTGAAACCGGGACTAGCCGGACCGGGGAGCTGTTTTTT. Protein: CASSETGTSRTGELFF.

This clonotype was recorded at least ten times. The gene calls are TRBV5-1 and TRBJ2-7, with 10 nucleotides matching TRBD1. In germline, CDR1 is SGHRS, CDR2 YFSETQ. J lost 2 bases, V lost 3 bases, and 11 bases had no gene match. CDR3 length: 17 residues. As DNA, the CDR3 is TGCGCCAGCAGCTCTCCGGGACAGGGGAGTAGCGCCTACGAGCAGTACTTC. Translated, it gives CASSSPGQGSSAYEQYF.

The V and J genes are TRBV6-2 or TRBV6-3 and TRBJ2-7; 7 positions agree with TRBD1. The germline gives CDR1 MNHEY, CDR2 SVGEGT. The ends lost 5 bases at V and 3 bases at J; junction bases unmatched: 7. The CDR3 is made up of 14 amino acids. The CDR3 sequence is CASSETGQSYEQYF. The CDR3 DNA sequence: TGTGCCAGCAGTGAGACGGGACAGAGCTACGAGCAGTACTTC.

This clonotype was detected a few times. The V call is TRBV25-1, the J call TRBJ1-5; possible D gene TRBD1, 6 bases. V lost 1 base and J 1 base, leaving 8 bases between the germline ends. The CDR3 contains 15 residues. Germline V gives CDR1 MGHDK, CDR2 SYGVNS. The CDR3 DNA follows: TGTGCCAGCAGTGAATTAGGGGGGAGCAATCAGCCCCAGCATTTT. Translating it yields CASSELGGSNQPQHF.

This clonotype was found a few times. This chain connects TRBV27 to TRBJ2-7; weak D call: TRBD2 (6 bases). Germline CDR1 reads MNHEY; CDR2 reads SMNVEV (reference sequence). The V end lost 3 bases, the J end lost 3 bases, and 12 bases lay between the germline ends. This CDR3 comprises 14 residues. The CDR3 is CASSFRGLGYEQYF. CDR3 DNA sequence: TGTGCCAGCAGTTTCCGGGGGTTGGGCTACGAGCAGTACTTC.